This TCR beta chain stems from a study of cytomegalovirus exposure and HLA in healthy donors. The PCR had 60 Vbeta and 13 Jbeta primers. Only in-frame clones appear in the TCRdb table, and some are missing; sequencing was by immunoSEQ multiplex PCR. The repertoire includes 90,000 to 120,000 clones, 82% of them detected once, and approximately 2.4% sits in the top ten. Sample: PBMCs. This clonotype originated in a man aged 25-40 years in good health and CMV-seropositive.

CDR3 protein: CASSPGTGGTNEKLFF. In DNA, the CDR3 is TGCGCCAGCAGCCCGGGGACAGGGGGCACTAATGAAAAACTGTTTTTT. This rearrangement joins TRBV5-1 to TRBJ1-4, with 12 nucleotides matching TRBD1. The CDR3 is 16 amino acids. Germline V gene lookup returns CDR1 SGHRS and CDR2 YFSETQ. V lost 4 bases and J lost 2; bases outside the gene matches: 3.